This TCR beta chain is from a study of T cell responses to AZD1222 COVID-19 vaccine. With 9 bases removed from V and 4 bases from J, the gap between germline ends came to 24 bases. The CDR3 extends over 16 amino acids. Germline CDR1 is SEHNR and CDR2 is FQNEAQ (reference sequence). Generated by immunoSEQ multiplex PCR, the TCRdb table keeps only in-frame clones and is missing some. The sample includes 80,000 to 90,000 clones, around 92% of them seen just once. The chain carries TRBV7-9 and TRBJ1-1; tentative D call: TRBD1 (5 bases). The sample in question was peripheral blood, obtained on day 0 of AZD1222 vaccination. The source of this sequence is an adult in good health. CDR3 sequence: CASPPGGLVLGTEAFF. CDR3 coding DNA: TGTGCCAGTCCCCCTGGGGGGTTGGTTTTAGGCACTGAAGCTTTCTTT.